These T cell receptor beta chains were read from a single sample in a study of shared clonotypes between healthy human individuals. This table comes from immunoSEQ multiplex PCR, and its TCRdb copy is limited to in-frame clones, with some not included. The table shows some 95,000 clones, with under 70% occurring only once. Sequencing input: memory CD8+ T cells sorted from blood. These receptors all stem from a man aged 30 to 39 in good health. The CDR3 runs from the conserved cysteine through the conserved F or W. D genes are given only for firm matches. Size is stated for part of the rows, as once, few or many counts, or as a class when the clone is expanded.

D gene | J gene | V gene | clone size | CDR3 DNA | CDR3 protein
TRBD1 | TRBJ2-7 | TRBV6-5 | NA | TGTGCCAGCAGACCCAGATCCGGGACAGCAAATAATCGGTACTTC | CASRPRSGTANNRYF
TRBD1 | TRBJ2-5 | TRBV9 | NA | TGTGCCAGCAGCGTAGATTCCACACAGGGGGTTTTGGAGACCCAGTACTTC | CASSVDSTQGVLETQYF
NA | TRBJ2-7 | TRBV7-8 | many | TGTGCCAGCAGCTTAGCGCGGGACGAGCAGTACTTC | CASSLARDEQYF
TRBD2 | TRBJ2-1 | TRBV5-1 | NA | TGCGCCAGCAGCTTTGGGACTAGCGGCTTAGGGCAGTTCTTC | CASSFGTSGLGQFF
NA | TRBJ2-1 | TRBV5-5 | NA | TGTGCCAGCAGCTTAGTTTACCCGGGTTTCGGCAATGAGCAGTTCTTC | CASSLVYPGFGNEQFF
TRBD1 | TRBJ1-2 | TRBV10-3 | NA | TGTGCCATCAGTGACGGGACAGGGCTCACCTATGGCTACACCTTC | CAISDGTGLTYGYTF
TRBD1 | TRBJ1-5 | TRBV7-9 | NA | TGTGCCAGCAGCACAAGACAGGGTGGGAATCAGCCCCAGCATTTT | CASSTRQGGNQPQHF
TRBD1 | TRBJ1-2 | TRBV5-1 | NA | TGCGCCAGCAGCTTGTATCCCCTGACAGGGACCAACTATGGCTACACCTTC | CASSLYPLTGTNYGYTF
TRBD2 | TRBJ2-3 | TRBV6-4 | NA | TGTGCCAGCAGCTCGGGAGGGCCCGCAGATACGCAGTATTTT | CASSSGGPADTQYF
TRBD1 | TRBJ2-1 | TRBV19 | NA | TGTGCCAGTAGTATTAATTCCGGGACAGGGGGCCGGGGTGAGCAGTTCTTC | CASSINSGTGGRGEQFF
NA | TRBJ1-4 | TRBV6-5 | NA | TGTGCCAGCAGCGGGGGACTTTACATGTTTTTT | CASSGGLYMFF
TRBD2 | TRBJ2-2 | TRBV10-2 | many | TGCGCCAGCAGTGGTCTAGCGGGAGGGCCGACCACCGGGGAGCTGTTTTTT | CASSGLAGGPTTGELFF
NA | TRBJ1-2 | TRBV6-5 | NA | TGTGCCAGCAGTTACAGGGATAACTATGGCTACACCTTC | CASSYRDNYGYTF
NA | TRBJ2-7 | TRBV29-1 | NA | TGCAGCGCTGGGACGGTGTACGAGCAGTACTTC | CSAGTVYEQYF
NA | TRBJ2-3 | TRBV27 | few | TGTGCCAGCAGTTTGACCCAGGTTGGCACAGATACGCAGTATTTT | CASSLTQVGTDTQYF
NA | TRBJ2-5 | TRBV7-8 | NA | TGTGCCAGCAGCTTAGTTTTCGAGACCCAGTACTTC | CASSLVFETQYF
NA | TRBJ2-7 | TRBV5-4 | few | TGTGCCAGCAGCACTTCGGGACATGCCTCCTACGAGCAGTACTTC | CASSTSGHASYEQYF
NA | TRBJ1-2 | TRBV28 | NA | TGTGCCAGCAGTTTCAGTGGGTCTTTCTATGGCTACACCTTC | CASSFSGSFYGYTF
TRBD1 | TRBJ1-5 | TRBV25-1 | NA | TGTGCCAGCAGTAACTCGACATGGACAGGTTCGAGCAATCAGCCCCAGCATTTT | CASSNSTWTGSSNQPQHF
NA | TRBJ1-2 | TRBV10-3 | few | TGTGCCACCACAGGACGAGTTGGGGTTGGCGATGGCTACACCTTC | CATTGRVGVGDGYTF
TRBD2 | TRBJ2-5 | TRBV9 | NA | TGTGCCAGCAGCGAGGGACTAGCGGACCAAGAGACCCAGTACTTC | CASSEGLADQETQYF
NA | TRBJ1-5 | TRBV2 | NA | TGTGCCAGCAGCAAAGGGACTCGCCAGCCCCAGCATTTT | CASSKGTRQPQHF
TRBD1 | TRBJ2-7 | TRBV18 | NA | TGTGCCAGCTCACCGCCGACAGGGGTCGGGTACGAGCAGTACTTC | CASSPPTGVGYEQYF
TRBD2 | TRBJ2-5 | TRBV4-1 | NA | TGCGCCAGCAGCCAAGAGGGGACTAGCGGGGGAGAGACCCAGTACTTC | CASSQEGTSGGETQYF
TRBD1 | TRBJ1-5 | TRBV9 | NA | TGTGCCAGCAGCGCCACAGGGGACCCTTATCAGCCCCAGCATTTT | CASSATGDPYQPQHF
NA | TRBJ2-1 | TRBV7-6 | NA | TGTGCCAGCAGCTTGGAGGGAGATGAGCAGTTCTTC | CASSLEGDEQFF
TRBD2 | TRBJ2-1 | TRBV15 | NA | TGTGCCACCAGCGTCGGGACTAGCGGCAATGAGCAGTTCTTC | CATSVGTSGNEQFF
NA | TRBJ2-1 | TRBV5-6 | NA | TGTGCCAGCAGCTTGGAGATTCATGAGCAGTTCTTC | CASSLEIHEQFF
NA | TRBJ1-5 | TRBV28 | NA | TGTGCCAGCAGCCAACTTCCCTATCAGCCCCAGCATTTT | CASSQLPYQPQHF
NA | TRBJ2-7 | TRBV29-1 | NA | TGCAGCGTTGAAGAAAGAGGGGGCTCCTACGAGCAGTACTTC | CSVEERGGSYEQYF
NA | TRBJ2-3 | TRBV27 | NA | TGTGCCAGCAGTTTATGGGTTGTGGGCACAGATACGCAGTATTTT | CASSLWVVGTDTQYF
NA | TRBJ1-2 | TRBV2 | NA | TGTGCCAGCAGTCGGGGGGGCGCGAACTATGGCTACACCTTC | CASSRGGANYGYTF
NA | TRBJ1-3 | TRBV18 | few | TGTGCCAGCTCCTCGTCCGGGCGAGGAAACACCATATATTTT | CASSSSGRGNTIYF
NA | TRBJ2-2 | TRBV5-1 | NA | TGCGCCAGCAGCCCAACCCTCAACACCGGGGAGCTGTTTTTT | CASSPTLNTGELFF
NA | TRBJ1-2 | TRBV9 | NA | TGTGCCAGCAGCGTGGGAGGGGTGCAAGACTATGGCTACACCTTC | CASSVGGVQDYGYTF
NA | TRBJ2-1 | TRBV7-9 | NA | TGTGCCAGCAGCTTATTCAGGGGCGGTTATACCTACAATGAGCAGTTCTTC | CASSLFRGGYTYNEQFF
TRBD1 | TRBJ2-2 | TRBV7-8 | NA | TGTGCCAGCAGCTTATTCGGACAGGGGAACACCGGGGAGCTGTTTTTT | CASSLFGQGNTGELFF
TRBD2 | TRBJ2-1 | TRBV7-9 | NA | TGTGCCAGCAGCTTTTCATTTAGCGGGAGAAGCGATGAGCAGTTCTTC | CASSFSFSGRSDEQFF
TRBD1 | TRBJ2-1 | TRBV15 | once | TGTGCCACCAGCAGAGACAGGGGGCATGGAAATGAGCAGTTCTTC | CATSRDRGHGNEQFF
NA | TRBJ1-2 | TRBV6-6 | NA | TGTGCCAGCATCGGGGGTTTACACTATGGCTACACCTTC | CASIGGLHYGYTF
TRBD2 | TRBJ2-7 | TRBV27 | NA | TGTGCCAGCCGGACTAGCGGCTACGAGCAGTACTTC | CASRTSGYEQYF
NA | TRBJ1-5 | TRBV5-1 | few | TGCGCCAGCAGCCCCCGGGGGGTAAGCAATCAGCCCCAGCATTTT | CASSPRGVSNQPQHF
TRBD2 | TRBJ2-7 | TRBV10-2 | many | TGCGCCAGCAGTGAAACTAGCGGGAGGATCGCCTACGAGCAGTACTTC | CASSETSGRIAYEQYF
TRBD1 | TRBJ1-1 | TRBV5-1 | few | TGCGCCAGCAGCTTGGGCAGGGGGAACGCTGAAGCTTTCTTT | CASSLGRGNAEAFF
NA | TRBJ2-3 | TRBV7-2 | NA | TGTGCCAGCAGCTTTGAGTGGGTCCCTAACCCAGATACGCAGTATTTT | CASSFEWVPNPDTQYF
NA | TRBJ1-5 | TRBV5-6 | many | TGTGCCAGCAGCTTGCAAGATCAGCCCCAGCATTTT | CASSLQDQPQHF
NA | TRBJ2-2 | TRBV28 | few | TGTGCCAGCATGATGGGAAACACCGGGGAGCTGTTTTTT | CASMMGNTGELFF
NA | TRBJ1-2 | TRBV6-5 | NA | TGTGCCAGCAGTTACCGAAGTGACAGCCGCTATGGCTACACCTTC | CASSYRSDSRYGYTF
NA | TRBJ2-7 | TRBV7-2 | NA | TGTGCCAGCAGCTTAGCGGGGACCTCCTACGAGCAGTACTTC | CASSLAGTSYEQYF
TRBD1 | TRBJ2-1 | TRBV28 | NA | TGTGCCAGCAGTTTCACAGGGGCCTCCTACAATGAGCAGTTCTTC | CASSFTGASYNEQFF
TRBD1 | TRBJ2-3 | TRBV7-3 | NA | TGTGCCAGCAGCCTTGGACAGGGGTTGCCAGATACGCAGTATTTT | CASSLGQGLPDTQYF
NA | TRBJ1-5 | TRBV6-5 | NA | TGTGCCAGCCCATACGGGTTCAGGGGCAATCAGCCCCAGCATTTT | CASPYGFRGNQPQHF
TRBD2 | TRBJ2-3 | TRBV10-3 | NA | TGTGCCATCAGCCAACCCGGAGGACTAGCGGGAGGGGGGGGCAGCACAGATACGCAGTATTTT | CAISQPGGLAGGGGSTDTQYF
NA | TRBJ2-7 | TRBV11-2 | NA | TGTGCCAGCAGCTTAGCTCCCGTAAGCTCCTACGAGCAGTACTTC | CASSLAPVSSYEQYF
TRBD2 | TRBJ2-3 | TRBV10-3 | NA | TGTGCCATCAGTGACGGGGGGGGCACAGATACGCAGTATTTT | CAISDGGGTDTQYF